This section outlines one T cell receptor (beta chain) sequence together with its context. The antigen is not known. The data were taken from a study of OX40 agonist ivuxolimab in advanced cancers. Method: immunoSEQ multiplex PCR; TCRdb's copy keeps in-frame clones and lacks some. The sample records approximately 26,000 clones, approximately 80% being singletons. Overall study findings and caveats: Expanded peripheral T cell antigen specificity was not determined.

This CDR3 is 15 amino acids long. Germline assignment: CDR1 MGHRA and CDR2 YSYEKL. Trimming took off 5 bases at V and 2 bases at J, with 15 bases between the two ends. The sequence derives from an adult with an advanced solid tumor such as melanoma, head and neck, liver or kidney cancer. Sequenced here: CD4+ or CD8+ T cells sorted from blood, sampled in a trial of the OX40 agonist ivuxolimab. The rearrangement uses TRBV4-1 and TRBJ2-5; the D gene is possibly TRBD1 (7 bases). The CDR3 sequence is CASSGQGGPQETQYF. Written as DNA, the CDR3 is TGCGCCAGCAGCGGCCAGGGGGGCCCACAAGAGACCCAGTACTTC.